One sample yielded the 21 T cell receptor beta chains listed below, sequenced in a study of blood T cell repertoires in COVID-19. This table comes from immunoSEQ multiplex PCR, and its TCRdb copy is limited to in-frame clones, with some not included. The data contain 70,000 to 95,000 clones, 75% to 90% of them singletons. The sample taken for sequencing was peripheral blood. These receptors originate from an elderly woman with active COVID-19.

The genes are TRBV7-3 and TRBJ2-3, with TRBD2 as a possible D gene (6 bases). Germline CDR1 and CDR2: SGHTA and FQGTGA. CDR3 size: 15 residues. Trimming stripped 1 base from V and 1 base from J, with 9 bases between. The CDR3 reads CASSLSGTRTDTQYF. The DNA of the CDR3 is TGTGCCAGCAGCTTAAGCGGGACCCGCACAGATACGCAGTATTTT.

The V call is TRBV5-4, the J call TRBJ1-1; possible D gene TRBD1, 5 bases. Germline assignment: CDR1 SGHNT and CDR2 YYREEE (reference sequence). V lost 2 bases and J 0 bases, leaving 11 bases between the germline ends. The CDR3 length is 15 residues. The CDR3 sequence: CASSLLTGMNTEAFF. Written as DNA, the CDR3 is TGTGCCAGCAGCTTACTTACAGGAATGAACACTGAAGCTTTCTTT.

This rearrangement joins TRBV2 to TRBJ2-3, with 11 bases lining up with TRBD2. The length of the CDR3 is 15 residues. Germline CDR1 and CDR2: SNHLY and FYNNEI. Losses at the gene ends were 0 bases for V and 5 bases for J; bases not matched to a gene: 1. CDR3 nucleotides: TGTGCCAGCAGTGAAGCCGGACTAGCGGGAGATACGCAGTATTTT. This translates into CASSEAGLAGDTQYF.

The chain is built from TRBV19 and TRBJ2-7, with 7 bases fitting TRBD2. Germline V CDR1 and CDR2: LNHDA, SQIVND (reference sequence). This CDR3 has 17 residues. V shed 2 bases and J 1 base; nucleotides not matched to a gene: 11. The CDR3 DNA follows: TGTGCCAGTAGTATATTGTACGGCGGGAGTTCGTCCTACGAGCAGTACTTC. It specifies CASSILYGGSSSYEQYF.

This clone was observed a single time. The CDR3 is CASRLAGSAYNEQFF. CDR3 DNA: TGTGCCAGCAGATTAGCGGGGTCGGCCTACAATGAGCAGTTCTTC. The rearrangement uses TRBV6-5 and TRBJ2-1; 8 positions agree with TRBD2. From germline, CDR1 is MNHEY and CDR2 SVGAGI. With V trimmed by 6 bases and J by 2 bases, 6 bases remained unmatched. The CDR3 has 15 amino acids.

This clone was seen a few times. The chain uses TRBV9 and TRBJ1-2, with a weak D call TRBD1 (6 bases). The CDR3 has 15 residues. Looked up from germline, CDR1 is SGDLS and CDR2 is YYNGEE. Trimming took 5 bases from V and 3 from J, leaving 17 bases between them. The CDR3 spells CASSRGGAGDYGYTF. The CDR3 region has the DNA TGTGCCAGCAGTCGTGGGGGGGCAGGCGACTATGGCTACACCTTC. Full variable domain (missing parts from reference TRBV9 and TRBJ1-2): DSGVTQTPKHLITATGQRVTLRCSPRSGDLSVYWYQQSLDQGLQFLIQYYNGEERAKGNILERFSAQQFPDLHSELNLSSLELGDSALYFCASSRGGAGDYGYTFGSGTRLTVV.

The gene calls are TRBV27 and TRBJ2-1; D call uncertain. The CDR3 is 13 amino acids. V was trimmed by 0 bases and J by 5 bases, leaving 5 bases between them. From germline, CDR1 is MNHEY and CDR2 SMNVEV (reference sequence). Written as DNA, the CDR3 is TGTGCCAGCAGTTTATCACAGCACAATGAGCAGTTCTTC. Protein sequence: CASSLSQHNEQFF.

CDR3: CAWSVQGQPQHF. The CDR3 DNA reads as TGTGCCTGGAGTGTCCAGGGTCAGCCCCAGCATTTT. The chain links TRBV30 to TRBJ1-5; TRBD1 might be the D (5 bases). V was shortened by 0 bases and J by 6 bases, with 6 bases between the two germline ends. Per the germline V gene, CDR1 is GTSNPN and CDR2 is SVGIG (reference sequence). There are 12 residues in the CDR3.

The V and J genes are TRBV3-1 (or the pseudogene TRBV3-2) and TRBJ2-1; 10 nucleotides align to TRBD2. The CDR3 extends over 14 amino acids. Germline-derived CDR1 and CDR2 are LGHDT and YNNKEL (reference sequence). The V and J ends lost 11 bases and 7 bases, in that order; junction bases with no gene match: 11. CDR3 sequence reads: CAAGSSGSGNEQFF. CDR3 nucleotide sequence: TGTGCCGCAGGGTCTAGCGGGAGTGGTAATGAGCAGTTCTTC.

The CDR3 nucleotides are TGTGCCAGCAGCTACGACAGTAGCACAGATACGCAGTATTTT. Residues: CASSYDSSTDTQYF. This chain links TRBV7-9 with TRBJ2-3, with D possibly being TRBD1 (5 bases). Germline assignment: CDR1 SEHNR and CDR2 FQNEAQ (reference sequence). This CDR3 is 14 amino acids long. Trimming cost V 4 bases and J 0 bases, with 8 bases left between them.

The V call is TRBV27, the J call TRBJ1-1; no firm D call. The CDR3 has 15 residues. The V end lost 5 bases, the J end lost 1 base, and 14 bases lay between the germline ends. The germline V gene encodes CDR1 MNHEY and CDR2 SMNVEV (reference sequence). This CDR3 reads CASSSGMAQNTEAFF. CDR3 DNA sequence: TGTGCCAGCAGTAGCGGGATGGCCCAGAACACTGAAGCTTTCTTT.

This clone was seen more than once but under ten times. This rearrangement joins TRBV3-1 (or the pseudogene TRBV3-2) to TRBJ2-1; 10 bases match TRBD2. The CDR3 is made up of 15 amino acids. The ends lost 2 bases at V and 10 bases at J; junction bases unmatched: 8. Germline CDR1 and CDR2: LGHDT and YNNKEL (reference sequence). CDR3 sequence (DNA): TGTGCCAGCAGCCAAAGCCTAGCGGGAGAAGGGGAGCAGTTCTTC. Encoded protein: CASSQSLAGEGEQFF.

The genes are TRBV7-6 and TRBJ2-1; D remains ambiguous. Trimming pared 10 bases from V and 4 bases from J, leaving 17 bases between. Per germline, CDR1 SGHVS and CDR2 FNYEAQ. The CDR3 has 14 amino acids. CDR3 DNA sequence: TGTGCCACCTCCCGCGGCCCGATTTACAATGAGCAGTTCTTC. It translates to CATSRGPIYNEQFF.

CDR3 coding DNA: TGTGCCAGCAGCTTCAGGACTAGCGGGAGAAGTTACGAGCAGTACTTC. This encodes CASSFRTSGRSYEQYF. The chain uses TRBV5-6 and TRBJ2-7; 13 bases are shared with TRBD2. This CDR3 is built from 16 residues. Germline V gene data show CDR1 as SGHDT and CDR2 as YYEEEE. Trimming removed 2 bases from V and 4 bases from J; junction bases left unmatched: 6.

This chain links TRBV20-1 with TRBJ1-1; tentatively, D is TRBD1 (5 bases). Trimming removed 3 bases from V and 2 bases from J, with 16 bases in between. CDR1 DFQATT and CDR2 SNEGSKA come from the germline V gene (reference sequence). CDR3 size: 15 residues. The DNA for the CDR3 is TGCAGTGCTAGTTACACGGGGAGGGGTAACACTGAAGCTTTCTTT. Its translation: CSASYTGRGNTEAFF.

The chain joins TRBV15 to TRBJ2-1; 7 positions match TRBD1. V lost 2 bases to trimming and J lost 7 bases; unmatched junction nucleotides: 8. Looked up from germline, CDR1 is LNHNV and CDR2 is YYDKDF (reference sequence). CDR3 length: 15 amino acids. CDR3 coding DNA: TGTGCCACCAGCAGAAAGACAGGGTGGGGAAATGAGCAGTTCTTC. Encoded protein: CATSRKTGWGNEQFF.

This clone was seen a handful of times. The rearrangement joins TRBV28 to TRBJ2-7, with 9 nucleotides matching TRBD1. The ends lost 7 bases at V and 9 bases at J; junction bases unmatched: 13. The CDR3 loop spans 14 amino acids. Per germline, CDR1 MDHEN and CDR2 SYDVKM. CDR3: CASNNRGPSLGQYF. Here the CDR3 DNA reads TGTGCCAGCAATAACAGGGGGCCCTCGCTGGGGCAGTACTTC. Based on the CDR3 plus reference TRBV28 and TRBJ2-7, the full variable domain is DVKVTQSSRYLVKRTGEKVFLECVQDMDHENMFWYRQDPGLGLRLIYFSYDVKMKEKGDIPEGYSVSREKKERFSLILESASTNQTSMYLCASNNRGPSLGQYFGPGTRLTVT.

This chain links TRBV5-1 with TRBJ1-1; D remains ambiguous. The CDR3 extends over 13 amino acids. Trimming took off 4 bases at V and 6 bases at J, with 13 bases between the two ends. Germline V gene sequence: CDR1 SGHRS, CDR2 YFSETQ. The CDR3 nucleotides read TGCGCCAGCAGCCCTGGGCGGGTCGCTGAAGCTTTCTTT. Protein: CASSPGRVAEAFF.

The V call is TRBV19, the J call TRBJ2-3, with 14 nucleotides matching TRBD2. J was trimmed by 5 bases and V by 4 bases; bases with no gene match: 11. Germline values: CDR1 LNHDA, CDR2 SQIVND (reference sequence). The CDR3 covers 18 residues. The CDR3 is CASSRDRGLAGGEDTQYF. CDR3 DNA sequence: TGTGCCAGTAGTAGGGACAGAGGACTAGCGGGAGGAGAAGATACGCAGTATTTT.

The rearrangement uses TRBV19 and TRBJ2-7; TRBD2 is a possible D gene (6 bases). Germline CDR1 LNHDA, CDR2 SQIVND (reference sequence). The CDR3 has 14 residues. V was shortened by 9 bases and J by 5 bases, with 20 bases between the two germline ends. The CDR3 loop reads CASRSTETRNEQYF. The CDR3 coding sequence is TGTGCCAGCCGATCGACAGAGACTAGAAACGAGCAGTACTTC.

The V gene is TRBV28, the J gene TRBJ2-5; D unresolved. Germline V gene data show CDR1 as MDHEN and CDR2 as SYDVKM. Trimming pared 5 bases from V and 5 bases from J, leaving 12 bases between. This CDR3 is 13 amino acids long. The CDR3 bases are TGTGCCAGCAGTCGATTAGCCGGTGAGACCCAGTACTTC. It encodes CASSRLAGETQYF.